The sequence of this TCR beta chain was determined in a study of Ad26.COV2.S vaccination and SARS-CoV-2 variants. Study at large: Intramuscular Ad26.COV2.S at 5x10^10 or 1x10^11 viral particles. Study-level results: In TCR breadth and depth analyses, total T cell responses may have been underestimated. Post-vaccination spike-specific CD8+ and CD4+ T cell responses reportedly had substantial breadth.

With regard to this clone: Its antigen is currently unknown.

The table came from immunoSEQ multiplex PCR; TCRdb's copy has only in-frame clones and leaves some out. Of approximately 420,000 clones listed, less than 90% are singletons. Treatment of the sample: approximately 18 received Ad26.COV2.S at low or high dose, single or two shots; 5 received placebo; per-sample allocation not given. The samples date from day 63 after the first vaccine or placebo injection. V shed 1 base, J shed 4 bases, and the junction held 5 bases outside the gene matches. The CDR3 is 15 amino acids. The germline gives CDR1 LNHDA, CDR2 SQIVND (reference sequence). The rearrangement uses TRBV19 and TRBJ1-2; 8 positions agree with TRBD1. The receptor comes from a person aged 18-60 years who received the Ad26.COV2.S COVID-19 vaccine or a placebo. Sequencing was performed on peripheral blood, taken in a trial of Ad26.COV2.S vaccine versus placebo. The CDR3 bases are TGTGCCAGTAGTATAGGGGACAGGATCCTCTATGGCTACACCTTC. It is translated as CASSIGDRILYGYTF. The variable domain in full, with the rest retrieved from reference TRBV19 and TRBJ1-2, is DGGITQSPKYLFRKEGQNVTLSCEQNLNHDAMYWYRQDPGQGLRLIYYSQIVNDFQKGDIAEGYSVSREKKESFPLTVTSAQKNPTAFYLCASSIGDRILYGYTFGSGTRLTVV.